These 11 T cell receptor beta chains share one sample of origin, sequenced in a study of T cell changes during pregnancy in multiple sclerosis. The repertoire was sequenced with immunoSEQ multiplex PCR; TCRdb's copy has only in-frame clones and lacks some. Of around 99,000 clones in the sample, 92% are singletons; the top ten hold less than 0.9%. Sample: peripheral blood, taken in the third trimester of pregnancy. These receptors all stem from a female donor in good health, enrolled as a control in a pregnancy study.

The chain recombines TRBV7-3 with TRBJ2-5, with TRBD2 matching 11 bases. Germline assignment: CDR1 SGHTA and CDR2 FQGTGA. The CDR3 runs to 16 residues. Unmatched junction bases numbered 6, after V lost 1 base and J lost 5 bases. The CDR3 is CASSLRGVAGGETQYF. The CDR3 nucleotides are TGTGCCAGCAGCTTAAGGGGGGTAGCGGGAGGGGAGACCCAGTACTTC.

The J gene is TRBJ1-1, the V gene TRBV19; D is ambiguous. V dropped 4 bases and J dropped 0 bases, with 3 bases sitting between them. CDR1 is LNHDA and CDR2 is SQIVND in the germline V gene (reference sequence). The CDR3 contains 12 residues. CDR3 sequence reads: CASSRLNTEAFF. In DNA, the CDR3 is TGTGCCAGTAGTAGGCTGAACACTGAAGCTTTCTTT.

This chain connects TRBV5-1 to TRBJ1-4; 9 bases line up with TRBD1. CDR1 SGHRS and CDR2 YFSETQ come from the germline V gene. Unmatched junction bases numbered 11, after V lost 4 bases and J lost 10 bases. This CDR3 spans 15 amino acids. The CDR3 DNA follows: TGCGCCAGCAGCATGCCGGGACAGGGAATAGTAAAACTGTTTTTT. Translation gives CASSMPGQGIVKLFF.

V usage is TRBV19 and J usage is TRBJ1-1, with a tentative D call TRBD1 (6 bases). The germline V and J ends were trimmed by 6 bases and 6 bases, with 17 bases remaining between them. The CDR3 loop spans 14 amino acids. CDR1 LNHDA and CDR2 SQIVND come from the germline V gene (reference sequence). CDR3 residues: CASRTRDIRAEAFF. The CDR3 DNA sequence: TGTGCCAGTAGGACCCGGGACATCCGGGCTGAAGCTTTCTTT.

The chain is built from TRBV10-2 and TRBJ1-5; D is undetermined. Trimming removed 3 bases at V and 2 bases at J, with 8 bases between. CDR1 is WSHSY and CDR2 is SAAADI in the germline V gene. The CDR3 is made up of 14 amino acids. The CDR3: CASSDDKRNQPQHF. The CDR3 DNA reads as TGCGCCAGCAGTGACGACAAACGCAATCAGCCCCAGCATTTT.

This chain connects TRBV6-5 to TRBJ2-1; a weak D match, TRBD1 (5 bases). The V end was cut by 6 bases, the J end by 9 bases, with 12 bases between. The CDR3 loop spans 12 amino acids. Germline V gene lookup returns CDR1 MNHEY and CDR2 SVGAGI. The DNA for the CDR3 is TGTGCCAGCAGCGCGACAGTGGGTGAGCAGTTCTTC. Protein: CASSATVGEQFF.

The chain carries TRBV9 and TRBJ1-1; no clear D. V lost 3 bases and J 6 bases, leaving 15 bases between the germline ends. Germline-derived CDR1 and CDR2 are SGDLS and YYNGEE. The CDR3 contains 14 residues. The chain's CDR3 is CASSAITAKSEAFF. DNA for the CDR3: TGTGCCAGCAGCGCCATTACCGCTAAGTCTGAAGCTTTCTTT.

The gene calls are TRBV11-2 and TRBJ1-2; tentative D call: TRBD1 (6 bases). This CDR3 is built from 13 residues. With 4 bases removed from V and 8 bases from J, the gap between germline ends came to 14 bases. The V gene's germline CDR1 is SGHAT and CDR2 FQNNGV. CDR3 amino acids: CASSSNRVRGYTF. In DNA, the CDR3 is TGTGCCAGCAGCTCCAACAGGGTGCGGGGCTACACCTTC.

This chain uses TRBV5-5 with TRBJ2-7; maybe TRBD2 (6 bases). Germline CDR1 reads SGHKS; CDR2 reads YYEKEE (reference sequence). V lost 4 bases and J lost 0, with 11 bases in between. CDR3 size: 14 residues. The CDR3 sequence: CASSAGLNSYEQYF. CDR3 bases: TGTGCCAGCAGCGCGGGACTGAACTCCTACGAGCAGTACTTC.

This rearrangement joins TRBV5-1 to TRBJ1-3, with TRBD1 matching 10 bases. Germline V lookup: CDR1 SGHRS, CDR2 YFSETQ. Losses at the gene ends were 5 bases for V and 2 bases for J; bases not matched to a gene: 4. This CDR3 comprises 15 residues. The CDR3 sequence is CASRSGTGAGNTIYF. CDR3 DNA sequence: TGCGCCAGCAGATCCGGGACAGGGGCTGGAAACACCATATATTTT. The full variable domain, its missing parts supplied by reference TRBV5-1 and TRBJ1-3, is KAGVTQTPRYLIKTRGQQVTLSCSPISGHRSVSWYQQTPGQGLQFLFEYFSETQRNKGNFPGRFSGRQFSNSRSEMNVSTLELGDSALYLCASRSGTGAGNTIYFGEGSWLTVV.

This clone was counted a single time. V gene TRBV7-9 combines with J gene TRBJ1-6, with 8 bases that match TRBD1. Unmatched junction bases numbered 5, after V lost 5 bases and J lost 5 bases. This CDR3 region has 15 residues. Germline values: CDR1 SEHNR, CDR2 FQNEAQ (reference sequence). As DNA, the CDR3 is TGTGCCAGCAGCCAAGGACAGGGTAATAATTCACCCCTCCACTTT. It encodes CASSQGQGNNSPLHF.